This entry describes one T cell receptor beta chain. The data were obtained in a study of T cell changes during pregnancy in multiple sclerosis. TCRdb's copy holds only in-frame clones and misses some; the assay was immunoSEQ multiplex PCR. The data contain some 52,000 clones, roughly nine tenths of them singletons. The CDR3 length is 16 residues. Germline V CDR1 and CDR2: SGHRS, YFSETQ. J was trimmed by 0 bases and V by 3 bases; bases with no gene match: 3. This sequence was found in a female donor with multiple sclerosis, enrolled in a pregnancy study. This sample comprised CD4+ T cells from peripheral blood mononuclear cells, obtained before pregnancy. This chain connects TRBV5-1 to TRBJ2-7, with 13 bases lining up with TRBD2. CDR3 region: CASSSGLAGNSYEQYF. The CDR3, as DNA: TGCGCCAGCAGCTCGGGACTAGCGGGAAACTCCTACGAGCAGTACTTC.